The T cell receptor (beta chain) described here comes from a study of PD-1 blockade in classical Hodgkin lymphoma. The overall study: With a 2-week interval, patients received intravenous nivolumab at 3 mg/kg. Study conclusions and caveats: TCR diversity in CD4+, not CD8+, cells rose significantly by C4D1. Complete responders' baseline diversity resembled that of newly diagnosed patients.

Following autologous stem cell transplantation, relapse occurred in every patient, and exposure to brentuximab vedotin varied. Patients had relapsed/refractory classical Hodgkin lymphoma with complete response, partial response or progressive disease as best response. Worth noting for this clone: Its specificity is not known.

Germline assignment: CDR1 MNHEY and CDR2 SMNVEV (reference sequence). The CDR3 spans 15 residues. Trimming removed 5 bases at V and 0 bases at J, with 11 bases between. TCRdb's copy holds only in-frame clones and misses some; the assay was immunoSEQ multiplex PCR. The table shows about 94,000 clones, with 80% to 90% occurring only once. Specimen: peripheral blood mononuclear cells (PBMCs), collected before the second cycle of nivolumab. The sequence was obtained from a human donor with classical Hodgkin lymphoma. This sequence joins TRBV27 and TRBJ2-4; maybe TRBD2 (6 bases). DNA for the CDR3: TGTGCCAGCAGTCCCGGGACTCAAGCCAAAAACATTCAGTACTTC. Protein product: CASSPGTQAKNIQYF.